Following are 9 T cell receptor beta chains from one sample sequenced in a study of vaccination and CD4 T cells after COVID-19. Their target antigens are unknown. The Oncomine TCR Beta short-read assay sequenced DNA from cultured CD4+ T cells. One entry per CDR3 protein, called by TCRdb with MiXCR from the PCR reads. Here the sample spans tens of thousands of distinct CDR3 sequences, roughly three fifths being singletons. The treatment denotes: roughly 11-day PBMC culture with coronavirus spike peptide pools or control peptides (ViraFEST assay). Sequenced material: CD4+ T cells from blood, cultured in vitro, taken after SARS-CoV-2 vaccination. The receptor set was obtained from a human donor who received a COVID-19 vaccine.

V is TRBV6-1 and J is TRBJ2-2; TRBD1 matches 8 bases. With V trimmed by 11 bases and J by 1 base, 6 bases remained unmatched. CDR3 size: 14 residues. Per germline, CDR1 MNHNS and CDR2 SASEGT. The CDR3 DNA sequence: TGTGCCGGTCGAGGACAGGGGAACACCGGGGAGCTGTTTTTT. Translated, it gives CAGRGQGNTGELFF.

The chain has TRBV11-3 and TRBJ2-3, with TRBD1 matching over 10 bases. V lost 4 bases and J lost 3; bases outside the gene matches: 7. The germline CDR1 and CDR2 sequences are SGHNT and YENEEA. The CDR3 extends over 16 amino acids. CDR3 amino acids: CASSYRQGASTDTQYF. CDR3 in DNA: TGTGCCAGCAGCTACCGACAGGGGGCGAGTACAGATACGCAGTATTTT.

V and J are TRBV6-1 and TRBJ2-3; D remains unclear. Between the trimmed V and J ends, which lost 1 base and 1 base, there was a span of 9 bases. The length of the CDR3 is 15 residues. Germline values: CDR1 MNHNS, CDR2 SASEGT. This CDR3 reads CASSEGVLGTDTQYF. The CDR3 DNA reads TGTGCCAGCAGTGAAGGGGTTCTTGGCACAGATACGCAGTATTTT.

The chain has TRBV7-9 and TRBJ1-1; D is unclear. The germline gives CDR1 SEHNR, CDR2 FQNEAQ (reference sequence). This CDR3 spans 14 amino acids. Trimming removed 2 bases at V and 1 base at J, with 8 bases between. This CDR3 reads CASSLSPENTEAFF. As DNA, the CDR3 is TGTGCCAGCAGCTTATCACCAGAGAACACTGAAGCTTTCTTT.

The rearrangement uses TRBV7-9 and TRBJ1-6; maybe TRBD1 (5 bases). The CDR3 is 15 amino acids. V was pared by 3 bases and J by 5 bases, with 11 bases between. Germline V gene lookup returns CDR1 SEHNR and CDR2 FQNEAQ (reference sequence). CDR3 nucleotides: TGTGCCAGCAGCTTGTTCGACAGCAATAATTCACCCCTCCACTTT. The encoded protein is CASSLFDSNNSPLHF.

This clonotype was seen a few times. The CDR3 coding sequence is TGTGCCAGCAGTTCCGGGACAGGGACACTCTATGGCTACACCTTC. Protein product: CASSSGTGTLYGYTF. This sequence joins TRBV27 and TRBJ1-2; 9 positions agree with TRBD1. Germline V CDR1 and CDR2: MNHEY, SMNVEV (reference sequence). The ends lost 4 bases at V and 4 bases at J; junction bases unmatched: 7. The CDR3 covers 15 residues.

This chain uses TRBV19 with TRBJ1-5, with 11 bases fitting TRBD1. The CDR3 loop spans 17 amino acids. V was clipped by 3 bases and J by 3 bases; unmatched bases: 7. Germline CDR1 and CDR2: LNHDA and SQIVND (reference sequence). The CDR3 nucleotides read TGTGCCAGTAGTATGGGGACAGGGGGTCCGGACAATCAGCCCCAGCATTTT. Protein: CASSMGTGGPDNQPQHF.

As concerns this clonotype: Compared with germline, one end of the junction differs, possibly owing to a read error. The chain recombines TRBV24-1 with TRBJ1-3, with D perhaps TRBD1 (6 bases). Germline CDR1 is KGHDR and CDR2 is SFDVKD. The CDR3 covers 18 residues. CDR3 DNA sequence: TGTGCCACCAGTGATCCGGGCTCAGGGGACGACTCTGGAAACACCATATGTTTT. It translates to CATSDPGSGDDSGNTICF.

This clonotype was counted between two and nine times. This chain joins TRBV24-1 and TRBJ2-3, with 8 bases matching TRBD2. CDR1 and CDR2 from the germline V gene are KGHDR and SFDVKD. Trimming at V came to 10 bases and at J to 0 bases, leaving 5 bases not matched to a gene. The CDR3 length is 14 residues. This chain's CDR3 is CATRGGPSTDTQYF. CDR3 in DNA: TGTGCCACTCGGGGGGGCCCAAGCACAGATACGCAGTATTTT.